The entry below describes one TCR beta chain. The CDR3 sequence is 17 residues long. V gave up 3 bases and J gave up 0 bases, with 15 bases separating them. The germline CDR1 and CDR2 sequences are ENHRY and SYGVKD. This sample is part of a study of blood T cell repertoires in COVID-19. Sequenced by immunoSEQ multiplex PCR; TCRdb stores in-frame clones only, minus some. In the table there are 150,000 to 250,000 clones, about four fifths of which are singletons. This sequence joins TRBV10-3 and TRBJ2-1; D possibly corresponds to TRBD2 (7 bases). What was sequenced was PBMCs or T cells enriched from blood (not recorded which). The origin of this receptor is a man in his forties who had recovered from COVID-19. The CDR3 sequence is CAISERGGAPSYNEQFF. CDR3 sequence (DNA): TGTGCCATCAGTGAAAGGGGGGGGGCCCCCTCCTACAATGAGCAGTTCTTC.